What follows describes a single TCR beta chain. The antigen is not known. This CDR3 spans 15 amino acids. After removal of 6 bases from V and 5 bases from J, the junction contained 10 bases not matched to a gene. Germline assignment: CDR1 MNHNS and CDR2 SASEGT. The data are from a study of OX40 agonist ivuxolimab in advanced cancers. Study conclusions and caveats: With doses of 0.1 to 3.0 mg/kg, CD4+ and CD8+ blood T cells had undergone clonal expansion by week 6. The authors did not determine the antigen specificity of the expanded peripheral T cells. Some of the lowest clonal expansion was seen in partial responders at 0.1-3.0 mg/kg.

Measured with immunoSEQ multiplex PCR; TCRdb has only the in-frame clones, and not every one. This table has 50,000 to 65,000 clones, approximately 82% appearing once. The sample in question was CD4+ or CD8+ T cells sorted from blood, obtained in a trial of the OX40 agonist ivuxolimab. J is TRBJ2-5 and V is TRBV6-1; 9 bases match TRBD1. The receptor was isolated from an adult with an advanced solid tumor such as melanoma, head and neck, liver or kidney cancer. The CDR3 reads CASRPTHRGLETQYF. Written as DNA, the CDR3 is TGTGCCAGCAGACCAACGCACAGGGGGCTGGAGACCCAGTACTTC.